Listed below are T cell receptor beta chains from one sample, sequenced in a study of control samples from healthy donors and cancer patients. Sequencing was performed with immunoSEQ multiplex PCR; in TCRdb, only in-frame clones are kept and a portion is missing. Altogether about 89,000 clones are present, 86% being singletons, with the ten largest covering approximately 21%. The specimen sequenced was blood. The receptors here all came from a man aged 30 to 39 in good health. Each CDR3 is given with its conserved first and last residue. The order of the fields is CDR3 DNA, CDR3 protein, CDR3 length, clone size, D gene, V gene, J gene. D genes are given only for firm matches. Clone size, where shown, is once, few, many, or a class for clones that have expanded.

cdr3_nt: TGTGCCAGCACGGGACAGGGGGCCCCAGATACGCAGTATTTT; cdr3_aa: CASTGQGAPDTQYF; cdr3_length: 14; clone_size: -; d_call: TRBD1; v_call: TRBV6-5; j_call: TRBJ2-3
cdr3_nt: TGTGCCAGCGTCCCCTCGGGAGCGGGGGGGCCGGGGGAGCAGTTCTTC; cdr3_aa: CASVPSGAGGPGEQFF; cdr3_length: 16; clone_size: -; d_call: TRBD2; v_call: TRBV11-2; j_call: TRBJ2-1
cdr3_nt: TGCGCCAGCAGCTTGCGTGGCCAGAGGTACAATGAGCAGTTCTTC; cdr3_aa: CASSLRGQRYNEQFF; cdr3_length: 15; clone_size: -; d_call: -; v_call: TRBV5-1; j_call: TRBJ2-1
cdr3_nt: TGTGCCAGCAGCTTGGGGGGGACAGGGAATCAGCCCCAGCATTTT; cdr3_aa: CASSLGGTGNQPQHF; cdr3_length: 15; clone_size: once; d_call: TRBD1; v_call: TRBV5-4; j_call: TRBJ1-5
cdr3_nt: TGTGCCAGCAGCGATACAGAGTTCTACGAGCAGTACTTC; cdr3_aa: CASSDTEFYEQYF; cdr3_length: 13; clone_size: few; d_call: -; v_call: TRBV7-9; j_call: TRBJ2-7
cdr3_nt: TGTGCCAGCGGACTCACCCCCCAGGGGAGGACCGGGGAGCTGTTTTTT; cdr3_aa: CASGLTPQGRTGELFF; cdr3_length: 16; clone_size: -; d_call: -; v_call: TRBV7-8; j_call: TRBJ2-2
cdr3_nt: TGTGCCAGCAGCCTGGCCGGAGGCACAGATACGCAGTATTTT; cdr3_aa: CASSLAGGTDTQYF; cdr3_length: 14; clone_size: -; d_call: -; v_call: TRBV5-4; j_call: TRBJ2-3
cdr3_nt: TGTGCCACCAGTGATTGGAGCCCCAGGGGCGCAAAATCTGGGGCCAACGTCCTGACTTTC; cdr3_aa: CATSDWSPRGAKSGANVLTF; cdr3_length: 20; clone_size: -; d_call: -; v_call: TRBV24-1; j_call: TRBJ2-6
cdr3_nt: TGTGCCAGCAGCAGAACAGGACAGAACCCCCTAAGGGAAGGCTACACCTTC; cdr3_aa: CASSRTGQNPLREGYTF; cdr3_length: 17; clone_size: -; d_call: -; v_call: TRBV3-1/TRBV3-2; j_call: TRBJ1-2
cdr3_nt: TGTGCCAGCAGCTTAGGAATGAGTAGTGGAAACACCATATATTTT; cdr3_aa: CASSLGMSSGNTIYF; cdr3_length: 15; clone_size: -; d_call: -; v_call: TRBV7-6; j_call: TRBJ1-3
cdr3_nt: TGTGCCAGCAGTCGGACAGCAAAAGAGACCCAGTACTTC; cdr3_aa: CASSRTAKETQYF; cdr3_length: 13; clone_size: -; d_call: -; v_call: TRBV2; j_call: TRBJ2-5
cdr3_nt: TGTGCCAGCAGCCATTGGGGGGAGACAGTGGGAGAGACCCAGTACTTC; cdr3_aa: CASSHWGETVGETQYF; cdr3_length: 16; clone_size: once; d_call: -; v_call: TRBV9; j_call: TRBJ2-5
cdr3_nt: TGCGCCAGCAGCCATTATGGGGGGCAGGGCTTTACACCCCAGCATTTT; cdr3_aa: CASSHYGGQGFTPQHF; cdr3_length: 16; clone_size: -; d_call: -; v_call: TRBV4-1; j_call: TRBJ1-5
cdr3_nt: TGCGCCAGCAGTCAGTCGACAGGGATTCGGGGAACGCAGTATTTT; cdr3_aa: CASSQSTGIRGTQYF; cdr3_length: 15; clone_size: -; d_call: TRBD1; v_call: TRBV23-1; j_call: TRBJ2-3
cdr3_nt: TGTGCCAGCAGCCTCACCGACCCTAACTATGGCTACACCTTC; cdr3_aa: CASSLTDPNYGYTF; cdr3_length: 14; clone_size: -; d_call: -; v_call: TRBV9; j_call: TRBJ1-2
cdr3_nt: TGTGCCAGCAGCCTTTCACTCGGACAGGGCCAGGGGGAACTGTTTTTT; cdr3_aa: CASSLSLGQGQGELFF; cdr3_length: 16; clone_size: few; d_call: TRBD1; v_call: TRBV4-2; j_call: TRBJ1-4
cdr3_nt: TGTGCCATCAGTGGGGGGGCTGGGGCCAACGTCCTGACTTTC; cdr3_aa: CAISGGAGANVLTF; cdr3_length: 14; clone_size: -; d_call: -; v_call: TRBV10-3; j_call: TRBJ2-6
cdr3_nt: TGTGCCAGCAGTGAGGGACAGGGCCGCGATACGCAGTATTTT; cdr3_aa: CASSEGQGRDTQYF; cdr3_length: 14; clone_size: once; d_call: TRBD1; v_call: TRBV6-4; j_call: TRBJ2-3